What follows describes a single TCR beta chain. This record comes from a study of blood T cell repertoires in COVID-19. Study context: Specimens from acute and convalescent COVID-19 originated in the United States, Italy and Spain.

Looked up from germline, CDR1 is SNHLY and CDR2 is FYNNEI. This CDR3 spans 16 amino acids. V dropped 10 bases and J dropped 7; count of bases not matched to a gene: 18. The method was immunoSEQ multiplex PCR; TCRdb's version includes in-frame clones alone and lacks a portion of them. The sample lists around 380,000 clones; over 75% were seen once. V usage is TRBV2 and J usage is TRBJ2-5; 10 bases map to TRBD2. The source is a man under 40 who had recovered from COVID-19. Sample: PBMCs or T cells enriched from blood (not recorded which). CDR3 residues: CATKLRLAGPPGTQYF. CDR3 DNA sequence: TGTGCCACCAAACTCAGACTAGCGGGCCCCCCGGGGACCCAGTACTTC.